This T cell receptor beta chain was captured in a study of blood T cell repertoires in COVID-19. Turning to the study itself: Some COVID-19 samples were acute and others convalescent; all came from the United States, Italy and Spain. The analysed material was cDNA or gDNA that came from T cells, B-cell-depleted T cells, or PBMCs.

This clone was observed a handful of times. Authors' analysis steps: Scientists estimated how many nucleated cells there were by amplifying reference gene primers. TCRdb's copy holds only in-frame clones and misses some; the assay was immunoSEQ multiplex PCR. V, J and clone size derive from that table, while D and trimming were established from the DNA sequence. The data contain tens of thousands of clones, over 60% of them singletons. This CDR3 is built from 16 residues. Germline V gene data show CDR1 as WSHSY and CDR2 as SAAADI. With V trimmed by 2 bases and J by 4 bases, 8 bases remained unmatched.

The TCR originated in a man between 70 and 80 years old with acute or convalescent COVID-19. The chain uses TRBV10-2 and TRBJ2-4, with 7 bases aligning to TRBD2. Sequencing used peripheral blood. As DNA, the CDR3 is TGCGCCAGCAGTGAGGTTCCTAGCGGAACAAAAAACATTCAGTACTTC. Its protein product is CASSEVPSGTKNIQYF.